This passage covers 27 T cell receptor beta chains from one sample sequenced in a study of T cell responses to AZD1222 COVID-19 vaccine. Using immunoSEQ multiplex PCR, the repertoire was profiled, and TCRdb retains in-frame clones only, with some absent. The table records 65,000 to 70,000 clones, about four fifths of them present only once. The starting material was peripheral blood, obtained on day 0 of AZD1222 vaccination. Every receptor here comes from an adult in good health.

This clone was seen only a few times. The rearrangement uses TRBV7-8 and TRBJ2-5; a possible D gene is TRBD1 (6 bases). Trimming shortened V by 5 bases and J by 5 bases, and 15 bases separated the two germline ends. Germline V gene sequence: CDR1 SGHVS, CDR2 FQNEAQ. The CDR3 is 14 amino acids. The CDR3 bases are TGTGCCAGCAGCCCAAGACAGGTGTGGGAGACCCAGTACTTC. Its protein product is CASSPRQVWETQYF.

CDR3 sequence: CASSILKTPLDEQFF. CDR3 nucleotide sequence: TGTGCCAGTAGTATCTTAAAGACACCCTTGGATGAGCAGTTCTTC. The rearrangement joins TRBV19 to TRBJ2-1, with D uncertain. V was clipped by 3 bases and J by 8 bases, with 17 bases between them. The germline V gene has CDR1 LNHDA and CDR2 SQIVND (reference sequence). This CDR3 region has 15 residues.

The V call is TRBV19, the J call TRBJ2-6; possibly TRBD1 for D (6 bases). This CDR3 has 14 residues. Deletions cut 1 base from V and 11 bases from J, with 12 bases between. Germline V gene lookup returns CDR1 LNHDA and CDR2 SQIVND (reference sequence). The CDR3 loop is CASSIGQEVDVLTF. For the CDR3, the DNA is TGTGCCAGTAGTATAGGACAGGAGGTCGACGTCCTGACTTTC.

The V call is TRBV6-5, the J call TRBJ2-1; TRBD2 might be the D (7 bases). V was shortened by 7 bases and J by 9 bases, with 22 bases between the two germline ends. This CDR3 has 15 residues. Germline CDR1 reads MNHEY; CDR2 reads SVGAGI. The CDR3 DNA sequence: TGTGCCAGCACCGGTGTGGGGGGGCCGGGCAGTGAGCAGTTCTTC. It encodes CASTGVGGPGSEQFF.

This clone has a handful of counts. V is TRBV27 and J is TRBJ1-1; possibly TRBD1 for D (5 bases). Trimming removed 6 bases from V and 0 bases from J, with 17 bases in between. The length of the CDR3 is 16 residues. Germline-derived CDR1 and CDR2 are MNHEY and SMNVEV (reference sequence). Here the CDR3 DNA reads TGTGCCAGCAGCTCCATTCCGGGACGGCTGAACACTGAAGCTTTCTTT. Its translation: CASSSIPGRLNTEAFF.

The rearrangement links TRBV10-1 to TRBJ2-3; tentatively, D is TRBD2 (5 bases). V was pared by 11 bases and J by 2 bases, with 17 bases between. This CDR3 contains 14 residues. The germline gives CDR1 WNHNN, CDR2 SYGVQD (reference sequence). As DNA, the CDR3 is TGCGCCTCCAGTCGCGAGACTAACACAGATACGCAGTATTTT. This codes for CASSRETNTDTQYF.

V is TRBV6-6 and J is TRBJ1-3, with D uncertain. Germline V gene lookup returns CDR1 MNHNY and CDR2 SVGAGI (reference sequence). The CDR3 consists of 16 residues. The V end lost 5 bases, the J end lost 0 bases, and 14 bases lay between the germline ends. The CDR3 loop is CASSGLIGNSGNTIYF. For the CDR3, the DNA is TGTGCCAGCAGTGGACTAATTGGAAACTCTGGAAACACCATATATTTT.

CDR3 bases: TGTGCCAGAAGCCGCCTGACAGGCCCCTCATTTTCACCCCTCCACTTT. Translating gives CARSRLTGPSFSPLHF. V and J are TRBV5-3 and TRBJ1-6; D is perhaps TRBD1 (6 bases). TRBV5-3 is an open reading frame whose function is uncertain. The germline V and J ends were trimmed by 4 bases and 9 bases, with 20 bases remaining between them. The CDR3 runs to 16 residues.

The chain couples TRBV5-1 to TRBJ2-7; D not certain. V dropped 4 bases and J dropped 3 bases, with 11 bases sitting between them. From germline, CDR1 is SGHRS and CDR2 YFSETQ. The CDR3 is made up of 13 amino acids. The CDR3 reads CASSPSGNYEQYF. CDR3 sequence (DNA): TGCGCCAGCAGCCCGTCTGGGAACTACGAGCAGTACTTC.

The chain uses TRBV6-6 and TRBJ2-1; 8 bases are a match to TRBD1. CDR1 and CDR2 from the germline V gene are MNHNY and SVGAGI (reference sequence). The length of the CDR3 is 15 residues. V was clipped by 2 bases and J by 7 bases; unmatched bases: 7. CDR3 nucleotides: TGTGCCAGCAGTTACCGACAGGGGCGAAGTAATGAGCAGTTCTTC. The encoded protein is CASSYRQGRSNEQFF.

This rearrangement joins TRBV7-3 to TRBJ1-1; D gene uncertain. The CDR3 totals 13 residues. Germline V lookup: CDR1 SGHTA, CDR2 FQGTGA. The V end lost 5 bases, the J end lost 4 bases, and 11 bases lay between the germline ends. For the CDR3, the DNA is TGTGCCAGCAGCGTCGCGGGGAGCACTGAAGCTTTCTTT. It specifies CASSVAGSTEAFF.

V is TRBV27 and J is TRBJ2-7; TRBD1 aligns across 10 bases. This CDR3 has 16 residues. Trimming at V came to 4 bases and at J to 1 base, leaving 7 bases not matched to a gene. Looked up from germline, CDR1 is MNHEY and CDR2 is SMNVEV (reference sequence). Here the CDR3 DNA reads TGTGCCAGCAGTTACAAACCGGGACAGGGGTCCTACGAGCAGTACTTC. As protein: CASSYKPGQGSYEQYF.

This chain connects TRBV7-9 to TRBJ2-1; TRBD1 aligns across 9 bases. CDR3 size: 16 residues. Germline lookup yields CDR1 SEHNR and CDR2 FQNEAQ (reference sequence). V lost 6 bases, J lost 4 bases, and 10 bases stayed unmatched. The CDR3: CASSSTDRGYYNEQFF. The CDR3 DNA is TGTGCCAGCAGTTCTACGGACAGGGGCTATTACAATGAGCAGTTCTTC.

V usage is TRBV9 and J usage is TRBJ2-2; maybe TRBD1 (5 bases). The CDR3 runs to 15 residues. CDR1 SGDLS and CDR2 YYNGEE come from the germline V gene. V shed 0 bases and J shed 0 bases, with 6 bases lying between them. In nucleotides, the CDR3 is TGTGCCAGCAGCGTAGAAGGGGCGAACACCGGGGAGCTGTTTTTT. Translating gives CASSVEGANTGELFF.

V usage is TRBV4-2 and J usage is TRBJ1-2, with D hard to call. V was cut by 4 bases and J by 8 bases, with 11 bases left in between. This CDR3 region has 12 residues. Germline CDR1 LGHNA, CDR2 YNFKEQ. The CDR3 here is CASSLLGEGYTF. The CDR3 coding sequence is TGTGCCAGCAGCCTCCTCGGAGAGGGCTACACCTTC.

Concerning this clone itself: At one of its ends the junction is not consistent with the germline gene, which may arise from a read error. The chain carries TRBV11-2 and TRBJ1-2, with D unresolved. Germline loops: CDR1 SGHAT, CDR2 FQNNGV. The CDR3 consists of 15 residues. CDR3 in DNA: TGTGCCAGCAGCGGGATGCGGCGGCAGCAGTGGCTAAAAAAATTC. Translation gives CASSGMRRQQWLKKF.

V gene TRBV7-9 combines with J gene TRBJ1-5; 9 bases match TRBD1. The CDR3 spans 15 residues. The V and J ends lost 5 bases and 1 base, in that order; junction bases with no gene match: 3. CDR1 is SEHNR and CDR2 is FQNEAQ in the germline V gene (reference sequence). The CDR3 nucleotides read TGTGCCAGCAGCGACGGACAGGGGAGCAATCAGCCCCAGCATTTT. It translates to CASSDGQGSNQPQHF.

The V gene is TRBV9, the J gene TRBJ1-5; D perhaps matches TRBD1 (6 bases). Between the trimmed V and J ends, which lost 3 bases and 5 bases, there was a span of 9 bases. Germline V gives CDR1 SGDLS, CDR2 YYNGEE. This CDR3 is built from 13 residues. Here the CDR3 DNA reads TGTGCCAGCAGCGGGGGGCTGGATCAGCCCCAGCATTTT. This sequence encodes CASSGGLDQPQHF.

This clone was observed once. This chain uses TRBV9 with TRBJ1-6; TRBD1 aligns across 7 bases. The CDR3 runs 17 residues. The ends lost 0 bases at V and 10 bases at J; junction bases unmatched: 13. In germline, CDR1 is SGDLS, CDR2 YYNGEE. This CDR3 is CASSVDGTATGQSPLHF. The CDR3 DNA reads TGTGCCAGCAGCGTAGACGGGACAGCGACGGGGCAATCACCCCTCCACTTT.

This clone was seen many times. This sequence joins TRBV14 and TRBJ1-1, with 7 nucleotides matching TRBD1. V trimming: 4 bases; J trimming: 0 bases; junction bases outside the gene matches: 11. CDR1 is SGHDN and CDR2 is FVKESK in the germline V gene. This CDR3 comprises 17 residues. The CDR3 nucleotides are TGTGCCAGCAGCCGGCGACAGGGAATAACCATGAACACTGAAGCTTTCTTT. As protein: CASSRRQGITMNTEAFF.

In this sample, this clone turned up many times. The chain employs TRBV9 and TRBJ1-3; D unresolved. This CDR3 has 14 residues. Trimming removed 6 bases at V and 0 bases at J, with 10 bases between. Germline V CDR1 and CDR2: SGDLS, YYNGEE. This CDR3 reads CASTGSGSGNTIYF. CDR3 in DNA: TGTGCCAGCACGGGCAGCGGCTCTGGAAACACCATATATTTT.

This chain joins TRBV9 and TRBJ1-5; D not certain. The germline V and J ends were trimmed by 1 base and 3 bases, with 11 bases remaining between them. Germline V CDR1 and CDR2: SGDLS, YYNGEE. The CDR3 runs to 15 residues. As DNA, the CDR3 is TGTGCCAGCAGCGTATCCCCGGGAGCCAATCAGCCCCAGCATTTT. This gives the protein CASSVSPGANQPQHF.

The chain couples TRBV28 to TRBJ1-4, with D hard to call. CDR1 and CDR2 (germline): MDHEN, SYDVKM. V was cut by 8 bases and J by 8 bases, with 15 bases left in between. The CDR3 runs to 13 residues. The CDR3 spells CASWTGDEEKLFF. CDR3 nucleotides: TGTGCCAGCTGGACCGGGGATGAGGAAAAACTGTTTTTT.

CDR3: CSGSTGSNEKLFF. The CDR3 nucleotides read TGCAGCGGCTCTACAGGGTCTAATGAAAAACTGTTTTTT. V and J are TRBV29-1 and TRBJ1-4, with a tentative D call TRBD1 (6 bases). Germline CDR1 and CDR2: SQVTM and ANQGSEA. The V and J ends lost 7 bases and 3 bases respectively, with 12 bases between them. This CDR3 has 13 amino acids.

V gene TRBV27 combines with J gene TRBJ1-1; the D is unclear. The CDR3 extends over 15 amino acids. Trimming pared 5 bases from V and 4 bases from J, leaving 17 bases between. CDR1 is MNHEY and CDR2 is SMNVEV in the germline V gene (reference sequence). The CDR3 DNA sequence: TGTGCCAGCAGTAGATCGTGGCTTATGGGCACTGAAGCTTTCTTT. This translates into CASSRSWLMGTEAFF.

The rearrangement joins TRBV4-3 to TRBJ2-3; 16 nucleotides align to TRBD2. V was pared by 3 bases and J by 4 bases, with 7 bases of the junction left unmatched. Germline assignment: CDR1 LGHNA and CDR2 YSLEER. The CDR3 loop spans 18 amino acids. The CDR3: CASSQSGTSGGAADTQYF. The CDR3 DNA reads as TGCGCCAGCAGCCAGTCCGGGACTAGCGGGGGGGCCGCAGATACGCAGTATTTT.

This rearrangement joins TRBV3-1 (or the pseudogene TRBV3-2) to TRBJ1-1, with 9 nucleotides matching TRBD1. This CDR3 comprises 15 residues. Unmatched junction bases numbered 3, after V lost 2 bases and J lost 2 bases. CDR1 is LGHDT and CDR2 is YNNKEL in the germline V gene (reference sequence). This CDR3 is CASSQLDRGNTEAFF. The CDR3 DNA is TGTGCCAGCAGCCAATTGGACAGGGGAAACACTGAAGCTTTCTTT.